The sequence of this T cell receptor (beta chain) was determined in a study of shared clonotypes between healthy human individuals. Study outcomes and limitations: When naive CD4 clonotypes were compared across several donors, around 5% were shared.

The count of this clone is one. The antigen is not known. Naive CD8 cells lacked CD45RO, underwent positive selection for CCR7 and left out terminally differentiated effector memory CD45RA+ cells. Germline V gives CDR1 LGHNA, CDR2 YSLEER. The CDR3 covers 15 residues. The ends were cut back, 0 bases at V and 0 bases at J, with 6 bases in the middle. Per the original methods: From ImmunoSEQ came sequences covering only the junction and carrying no quality scores, so filtering differed. Sequenced by immunoSEQ multiplex PCR; TCRdb stores in-frame clones only, minus some. The D gene and trimming were derived from the DNA, and the V and J assignments and clone size from that table. Here the sample spans under 600,000 clones, roughly 98% being singletons.

This TCR was recovered from a man aged 25-45 years in good health. This rearrangement joins TRBV4-3 to TRBJ2-1; D uncertain. The source material was naive CD8+ T cells sorted from blood. In nucleotides, the CDR3 is TGCGCCAGCAGCCAAGATTGGAGCTCCTACAATGAGCAGTTCTTC. Encoded protein: CASSQDWSSYNEQFF.